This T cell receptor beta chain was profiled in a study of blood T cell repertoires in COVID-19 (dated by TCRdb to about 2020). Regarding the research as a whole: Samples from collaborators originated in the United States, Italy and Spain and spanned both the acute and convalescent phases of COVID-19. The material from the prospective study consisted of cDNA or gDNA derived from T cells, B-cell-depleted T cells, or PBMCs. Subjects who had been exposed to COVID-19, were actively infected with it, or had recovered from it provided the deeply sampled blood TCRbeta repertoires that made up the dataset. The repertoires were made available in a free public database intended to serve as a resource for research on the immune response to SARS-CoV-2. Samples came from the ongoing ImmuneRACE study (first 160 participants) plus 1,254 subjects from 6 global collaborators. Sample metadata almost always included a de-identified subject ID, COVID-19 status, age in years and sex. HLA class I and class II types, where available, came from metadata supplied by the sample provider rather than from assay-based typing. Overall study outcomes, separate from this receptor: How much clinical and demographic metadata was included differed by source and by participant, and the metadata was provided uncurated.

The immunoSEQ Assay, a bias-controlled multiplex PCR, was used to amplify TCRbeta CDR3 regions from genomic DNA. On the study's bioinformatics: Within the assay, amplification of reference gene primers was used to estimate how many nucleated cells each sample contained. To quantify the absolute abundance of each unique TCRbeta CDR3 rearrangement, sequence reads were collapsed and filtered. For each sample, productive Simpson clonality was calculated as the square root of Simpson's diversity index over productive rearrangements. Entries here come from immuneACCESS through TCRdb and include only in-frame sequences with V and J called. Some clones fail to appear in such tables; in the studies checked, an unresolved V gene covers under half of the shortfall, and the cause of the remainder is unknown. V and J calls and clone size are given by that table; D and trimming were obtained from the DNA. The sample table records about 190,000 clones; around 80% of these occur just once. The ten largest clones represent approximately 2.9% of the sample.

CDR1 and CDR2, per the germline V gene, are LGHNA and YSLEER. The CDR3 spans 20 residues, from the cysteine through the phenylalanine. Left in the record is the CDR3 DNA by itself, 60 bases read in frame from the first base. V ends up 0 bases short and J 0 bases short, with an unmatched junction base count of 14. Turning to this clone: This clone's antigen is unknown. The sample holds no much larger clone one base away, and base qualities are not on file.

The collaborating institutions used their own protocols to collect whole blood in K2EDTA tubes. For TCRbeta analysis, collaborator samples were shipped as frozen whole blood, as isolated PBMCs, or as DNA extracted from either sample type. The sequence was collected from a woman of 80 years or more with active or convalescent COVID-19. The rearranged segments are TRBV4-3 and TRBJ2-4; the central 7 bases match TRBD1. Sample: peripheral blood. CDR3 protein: CASSQDREGQKPLAKNIQYF. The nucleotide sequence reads TGCGCCAGCAGCCAAGATCGCGAGGGACAGAAGCCCCTAGCCAAAAACATTCAGTACTTC.